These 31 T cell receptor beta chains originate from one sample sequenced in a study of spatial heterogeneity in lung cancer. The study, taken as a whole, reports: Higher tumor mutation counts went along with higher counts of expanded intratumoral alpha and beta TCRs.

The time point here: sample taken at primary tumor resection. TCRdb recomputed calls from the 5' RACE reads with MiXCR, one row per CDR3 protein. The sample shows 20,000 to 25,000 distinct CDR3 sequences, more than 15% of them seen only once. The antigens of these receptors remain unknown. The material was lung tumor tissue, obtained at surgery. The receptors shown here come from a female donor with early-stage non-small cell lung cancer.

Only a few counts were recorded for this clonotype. CDR3 sequence (DNA): TGTGCCAGCGGCACCTGGGGGGTTGGGCGCAATGGACAAGAGACCCAGTACTTC. Protein sequence: CASGTWGVGRNGQETQYF. V gene TRBV27 combines with J gene TRBJ2-5; a weak D match, TRBD2 (6 bases). Germline assignment: CDR1 MNHEY and CDR2 SMNVEV (reference sequence). This CDR3 has 18 amino acids. Trimming took off 8 bases at V and 2 bases at J, with 27 bases between the two ends.

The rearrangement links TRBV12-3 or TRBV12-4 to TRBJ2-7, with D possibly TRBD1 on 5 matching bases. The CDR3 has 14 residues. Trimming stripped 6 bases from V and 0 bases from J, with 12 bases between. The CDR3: CASSPGSFSYEQYF. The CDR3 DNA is TGTGCCAGCAGCCCAGGGTCTTTCTCCTACGAGCAGTACTTC.

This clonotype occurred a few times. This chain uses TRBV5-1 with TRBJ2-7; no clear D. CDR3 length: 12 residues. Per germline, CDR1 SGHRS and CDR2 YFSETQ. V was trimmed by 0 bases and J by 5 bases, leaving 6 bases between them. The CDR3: CASSLATDEQYF. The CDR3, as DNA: TGCGCCAGCAGCTTGGCCACTGACGAGCAGTACTTC.

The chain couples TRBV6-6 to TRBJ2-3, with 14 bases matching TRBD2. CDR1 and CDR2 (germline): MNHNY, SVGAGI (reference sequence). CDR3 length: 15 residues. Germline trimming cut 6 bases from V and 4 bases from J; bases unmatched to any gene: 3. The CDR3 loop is CASSRLAGGADTQYF. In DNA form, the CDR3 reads TGTGCCAGCAGCAGACTAGCGGGAGGGGCAGATACGCAGTATTTT.

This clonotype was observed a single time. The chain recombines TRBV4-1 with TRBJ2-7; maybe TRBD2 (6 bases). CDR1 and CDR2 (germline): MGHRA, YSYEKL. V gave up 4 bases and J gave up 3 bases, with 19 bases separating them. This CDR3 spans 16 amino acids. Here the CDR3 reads CASSRLRVEGSYEQYF. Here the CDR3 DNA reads TGCGCCAGCAGCCGGCTGAGAGTGGAGGGCAGCTACGAGCAGTACTTC.

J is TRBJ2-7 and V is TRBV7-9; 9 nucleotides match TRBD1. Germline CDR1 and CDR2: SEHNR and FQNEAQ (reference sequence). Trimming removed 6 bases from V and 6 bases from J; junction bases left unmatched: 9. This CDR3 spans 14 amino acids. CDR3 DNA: TGTGCCAGCAGATCCGACAGGGGGGGCCGCGAGCAGTACTTC. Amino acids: CASRSDRGGREQYF. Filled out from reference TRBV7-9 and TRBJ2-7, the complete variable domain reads DTGVSQNPRHKITKRGQNVTFRCDPISEHNRLYWYRQTLGQGPEFLTYFQNEAQLEKSRLLSDRFSAERPKGSFSTLEIQRTEQGDSAMYLCASRSDRGGREQYFGPGTRLTVT.

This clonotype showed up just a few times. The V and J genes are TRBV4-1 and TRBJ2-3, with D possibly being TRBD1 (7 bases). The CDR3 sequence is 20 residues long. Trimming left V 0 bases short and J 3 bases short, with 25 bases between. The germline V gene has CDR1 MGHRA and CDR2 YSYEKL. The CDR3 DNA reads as TGCGCCAGCAGCCAAGATCTGGAGGGGGCGGCTGCGGGGTCGACAGATACGCAGTATTTT. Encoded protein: CASSQDLEGAAAGSTDTQYF.

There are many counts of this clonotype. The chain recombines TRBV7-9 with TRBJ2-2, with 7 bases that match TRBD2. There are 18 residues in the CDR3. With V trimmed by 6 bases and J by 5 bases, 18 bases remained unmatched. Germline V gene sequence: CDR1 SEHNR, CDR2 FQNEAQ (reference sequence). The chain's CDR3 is CASSLDAGGSKSTGELFF. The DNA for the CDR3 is TGTGCCAGCAGTCTAGATGCTGGCGGGAGTAAAAGTACCGGGGAGCTGTTTTTT.

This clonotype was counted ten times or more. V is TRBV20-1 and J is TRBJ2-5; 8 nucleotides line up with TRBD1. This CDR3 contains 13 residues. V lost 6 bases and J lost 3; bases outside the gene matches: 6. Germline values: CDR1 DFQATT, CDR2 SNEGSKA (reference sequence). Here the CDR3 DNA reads TGCAGTGCCGACAGGGGTTATGAAGAGACCCAGTACTTC. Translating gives CSADRGYEETQYF.

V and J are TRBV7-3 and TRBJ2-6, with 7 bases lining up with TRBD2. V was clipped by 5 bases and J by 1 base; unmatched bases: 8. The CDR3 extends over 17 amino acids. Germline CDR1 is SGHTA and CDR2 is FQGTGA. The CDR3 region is CASSQNWGGSGANVLTF. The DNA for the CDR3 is TGTGCCAGCAGCCAAAACTGGGGGGGGTCTGGGGCCAACGTCCTGACTTTC.

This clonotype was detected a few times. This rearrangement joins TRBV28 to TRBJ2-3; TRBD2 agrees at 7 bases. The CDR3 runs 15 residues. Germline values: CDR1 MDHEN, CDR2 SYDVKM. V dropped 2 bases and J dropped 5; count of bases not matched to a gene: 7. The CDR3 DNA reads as TGTGCCAGCAGTTTACAGGGAGGGTCAAAAGATACGCAGTATTTT. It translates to CASSLQGGSKDTQYF. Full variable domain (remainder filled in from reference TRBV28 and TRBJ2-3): DVKVTQSSRYLVKRTGEKVFLECVQDMDHENMFWYRQDPGLGLRLIYFSYDVKMKEKGDIPEGYSVSREKKERFSLILESASTNQTSMYLCASSLQGGSKDTQYFGPGTRLTVL.

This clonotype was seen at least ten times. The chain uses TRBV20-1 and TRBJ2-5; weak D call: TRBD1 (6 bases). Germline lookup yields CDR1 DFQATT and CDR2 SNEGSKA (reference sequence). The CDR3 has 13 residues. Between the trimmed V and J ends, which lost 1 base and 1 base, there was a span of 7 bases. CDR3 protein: CSARVDSQETQYF. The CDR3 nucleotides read TGCAGTGCTAGAGTGGACAGCCAAGAGACCCAGTACTTC.

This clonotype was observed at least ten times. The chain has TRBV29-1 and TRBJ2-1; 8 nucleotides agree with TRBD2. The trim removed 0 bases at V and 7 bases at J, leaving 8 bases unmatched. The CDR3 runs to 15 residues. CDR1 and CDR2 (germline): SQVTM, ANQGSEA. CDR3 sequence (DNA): TGCAGCGTTGAAGATAGGCGGGGCGGGGGGAATGAGCAGTTCTTC. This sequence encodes CSVEDRRGGGNEQFF.

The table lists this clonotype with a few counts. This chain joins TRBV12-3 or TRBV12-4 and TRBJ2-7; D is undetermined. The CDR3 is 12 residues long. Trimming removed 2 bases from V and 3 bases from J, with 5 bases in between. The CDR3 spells CASSLRRYEQYF. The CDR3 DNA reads TGTGCCAGCAGTTTACGGCGCTACGAGCAGTACTTC.

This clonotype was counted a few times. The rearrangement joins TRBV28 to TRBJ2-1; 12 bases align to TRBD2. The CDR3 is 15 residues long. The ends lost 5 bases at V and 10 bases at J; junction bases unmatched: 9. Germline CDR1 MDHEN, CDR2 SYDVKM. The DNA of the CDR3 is TGTGCCAGCAGTACCAAGACTAGCGGGAGTAGCGAGCAGTTCTTC. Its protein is CASSTKTSGSSEQFF.

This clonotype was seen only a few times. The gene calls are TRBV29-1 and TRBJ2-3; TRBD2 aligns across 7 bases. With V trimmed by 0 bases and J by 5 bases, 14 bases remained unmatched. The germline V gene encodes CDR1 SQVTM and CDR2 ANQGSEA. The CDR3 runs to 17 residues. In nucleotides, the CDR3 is TGCAGCGTTGAAGATCCCCGGACTAGGGGCCGCGGAGATACGCAGTATTTT. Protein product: CSVEDPRTRGRGDTQYF.

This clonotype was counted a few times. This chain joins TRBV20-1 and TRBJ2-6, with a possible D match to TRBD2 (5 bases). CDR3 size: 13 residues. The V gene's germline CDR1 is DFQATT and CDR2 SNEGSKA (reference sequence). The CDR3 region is CARGRAGANVLTF. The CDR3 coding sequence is TGCGCCCGGGGTAGGGCTGGGGCCAACGTCCTGACTTTC.

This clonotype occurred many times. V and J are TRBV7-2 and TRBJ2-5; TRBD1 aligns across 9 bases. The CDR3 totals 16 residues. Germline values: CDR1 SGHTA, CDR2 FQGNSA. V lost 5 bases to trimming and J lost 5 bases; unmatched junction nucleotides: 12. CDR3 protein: CASSLGTGQGFETQYF. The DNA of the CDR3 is TGTGCCAGCAGCCTTGGAACGGGACAGGGTTTTGAGACCCAGTACTTC.

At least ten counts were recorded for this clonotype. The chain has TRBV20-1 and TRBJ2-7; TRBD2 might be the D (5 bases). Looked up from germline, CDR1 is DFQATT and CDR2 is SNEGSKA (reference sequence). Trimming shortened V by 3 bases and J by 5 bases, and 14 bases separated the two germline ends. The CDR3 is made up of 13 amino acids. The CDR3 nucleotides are TGCAGTGCTAGTATGGAGGACTTGCACGAGCAGTACTTC. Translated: CSASMEDLHEQYF.

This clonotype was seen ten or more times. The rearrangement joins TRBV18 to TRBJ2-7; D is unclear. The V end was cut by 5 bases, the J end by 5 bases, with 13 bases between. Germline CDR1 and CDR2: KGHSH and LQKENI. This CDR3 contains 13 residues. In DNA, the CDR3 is TGTGCCAGCTCAAGAAGTGACGCCGACGAGCAGTACTTC. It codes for CASSRSDADEQYF.

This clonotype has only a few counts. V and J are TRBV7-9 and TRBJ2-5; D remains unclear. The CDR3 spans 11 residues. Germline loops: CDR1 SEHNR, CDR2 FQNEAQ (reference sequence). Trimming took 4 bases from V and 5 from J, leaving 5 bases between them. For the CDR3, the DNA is TGTGCCAGCAGCTCTCGTGAGACCCAGTACTTC. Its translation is CASSSRETQYF.

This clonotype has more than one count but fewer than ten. The DNA for the CDR3 is TGTGCCAGCTCACCAGGACAGCGCCAGACCCAGTACTTC. This translates into CASSPGQRQTQYF. This chain uses TRBV18 with TRBJ2-5, with D maybe TRBD1 (6 bases). V gave up 2 bases and J gave up 6 bases, with 10 bases separating them. The CDR3 totals 13 residues. Germline V lookup: CDR1 KGHSH, CDR2 LQKENI.

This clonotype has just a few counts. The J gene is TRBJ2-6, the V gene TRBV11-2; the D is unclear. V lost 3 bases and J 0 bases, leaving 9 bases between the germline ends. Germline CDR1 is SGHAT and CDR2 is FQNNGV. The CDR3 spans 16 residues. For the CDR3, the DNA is TGTGCCAGCAGCTTCGGATCGGTCTCTGGGGCCAACGTCCTGACTTTC. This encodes CASSFGSVSGANVLTF.

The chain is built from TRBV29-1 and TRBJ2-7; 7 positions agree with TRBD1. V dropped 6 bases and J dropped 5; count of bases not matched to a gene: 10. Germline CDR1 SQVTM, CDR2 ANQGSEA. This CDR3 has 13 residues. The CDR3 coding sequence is TGCAGCGTACGCAATCGAGGGGGCCACGAGCAGTACTTC. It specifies CSVRNRGGHEQYF.

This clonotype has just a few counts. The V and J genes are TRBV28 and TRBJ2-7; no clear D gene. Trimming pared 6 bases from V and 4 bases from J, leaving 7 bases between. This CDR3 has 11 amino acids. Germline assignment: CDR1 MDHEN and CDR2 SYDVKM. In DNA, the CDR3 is TGTGCCAGCAGCCAAAATTACGAGCAGTACTTC. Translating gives CASSQNYEQYF.

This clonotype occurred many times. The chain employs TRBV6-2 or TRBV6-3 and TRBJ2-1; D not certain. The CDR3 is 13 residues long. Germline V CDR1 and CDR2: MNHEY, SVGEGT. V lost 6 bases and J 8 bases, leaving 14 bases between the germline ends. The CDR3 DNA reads TGTGCCAGCAGACCCCTCCAGCGCTATGAGCAGTTCTTC. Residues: CASRPLQRYEQFF.

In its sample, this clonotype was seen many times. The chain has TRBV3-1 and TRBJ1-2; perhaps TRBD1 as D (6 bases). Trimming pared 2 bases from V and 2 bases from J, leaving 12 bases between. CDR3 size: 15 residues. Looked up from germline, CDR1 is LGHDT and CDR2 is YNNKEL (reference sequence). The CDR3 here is CASSQLTGSNYGYTF. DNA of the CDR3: TGTGCCAGCAGCCAACTGACAGGTTCGAACTATGGCTACACCTTC.

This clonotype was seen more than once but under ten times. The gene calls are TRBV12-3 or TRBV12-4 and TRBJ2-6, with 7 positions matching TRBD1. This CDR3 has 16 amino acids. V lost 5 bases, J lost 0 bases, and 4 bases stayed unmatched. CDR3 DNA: TGTGCCAGCAGTAGGGGGCTCCACTCTGGGGCCAACGTCCTGACTTTC. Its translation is CASSRGLHSGANVLTF.

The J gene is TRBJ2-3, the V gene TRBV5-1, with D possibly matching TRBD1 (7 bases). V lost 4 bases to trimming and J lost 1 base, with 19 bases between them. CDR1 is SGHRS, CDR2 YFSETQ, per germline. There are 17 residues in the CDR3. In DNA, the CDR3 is TGCGCCAGCAGCGAGAGACAGGGAGGAATGGGCACAGATACGCAGTATTTT. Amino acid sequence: CASSERQGGMGTDTQYF.

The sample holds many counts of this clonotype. The CDR3 protein is CSARDWRTSGSTVNEQFF. The CDR3 DNA is TGCAGTGCTAGAGATTGGAGGACTAGCGGATCAACGGTGAATGAGCAGTTCTTC. The chain carries TRBV20-1 and TRBJ2-1, with 10 nucleotides matching TRBD2. Germline CDR1 is DFQATT and CDR2 is SNEGSKA (reference sequence). V was clipped by 0 bases and J by 7 bases; unmatched bases: 15. CDR3 length: 18 residues.

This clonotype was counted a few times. CDR3 residues: CSVEDLGRESNTGELFF. The CDR3 nucleotides are TGCAGCGTTGAAGATCTAGGCAGGGAGTCGAACACCGGGGAGCTGTTTTTT. The rearrangement joins TRBV29-1 to TRBJ2-2, with D possibly being TRBD1 or TRBD2 (5 bases each). V lost 0 bases and J lost 0, with 14 bases in between. In germline, CDR1 is SQVTM, CDR2 ANQGSEA. The CDR3 contains 17 residues.